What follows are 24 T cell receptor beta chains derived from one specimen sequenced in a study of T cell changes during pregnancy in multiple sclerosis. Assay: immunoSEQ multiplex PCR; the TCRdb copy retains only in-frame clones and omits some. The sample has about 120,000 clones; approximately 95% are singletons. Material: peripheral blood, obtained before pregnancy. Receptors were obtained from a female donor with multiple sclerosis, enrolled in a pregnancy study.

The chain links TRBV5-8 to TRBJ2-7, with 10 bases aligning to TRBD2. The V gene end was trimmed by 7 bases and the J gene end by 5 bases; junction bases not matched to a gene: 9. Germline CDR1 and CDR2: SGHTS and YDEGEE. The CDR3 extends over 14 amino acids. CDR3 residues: CASRPGLASHEQYF. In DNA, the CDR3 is TGTGCCAGCCGGCCGGGACTAGCGAGCCACGAGCAGTACTTC.

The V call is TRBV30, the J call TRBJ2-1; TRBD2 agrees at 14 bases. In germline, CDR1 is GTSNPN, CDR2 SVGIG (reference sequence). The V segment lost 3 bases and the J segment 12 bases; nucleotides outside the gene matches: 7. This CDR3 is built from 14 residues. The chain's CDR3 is CAWSLGLAGVGQFF. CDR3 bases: TGTGCCTGGAGCCTGGGACTAGCGGGAGTCGGGCAGTTCTTC.

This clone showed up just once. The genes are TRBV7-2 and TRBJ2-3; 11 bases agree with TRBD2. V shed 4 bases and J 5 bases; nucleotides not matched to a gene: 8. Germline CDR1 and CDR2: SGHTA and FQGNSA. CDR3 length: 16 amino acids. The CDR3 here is CASSSTSGARRDTQYF. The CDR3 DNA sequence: TGTGCCAGCAGCTCGACTAGCGGGGCCCGGAGAGATACGCAGTATTTT.

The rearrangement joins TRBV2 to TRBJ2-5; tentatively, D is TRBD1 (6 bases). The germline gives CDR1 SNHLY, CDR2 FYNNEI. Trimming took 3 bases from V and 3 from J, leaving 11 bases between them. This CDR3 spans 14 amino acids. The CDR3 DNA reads TGTGCCAGCAGTGACGTGGCAGGGGAAGAGACCCAGTACTTC. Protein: CASSDVAGEETQYF.

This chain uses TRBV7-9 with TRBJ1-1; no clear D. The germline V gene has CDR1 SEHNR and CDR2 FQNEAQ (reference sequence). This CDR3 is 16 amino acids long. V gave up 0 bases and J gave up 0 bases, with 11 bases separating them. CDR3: CASSLARGSMNTEAFF. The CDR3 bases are TGTGCCAGCAGCTTAGCGCGCGGCAGTATGAACACTGAAGCTTTCTTT.

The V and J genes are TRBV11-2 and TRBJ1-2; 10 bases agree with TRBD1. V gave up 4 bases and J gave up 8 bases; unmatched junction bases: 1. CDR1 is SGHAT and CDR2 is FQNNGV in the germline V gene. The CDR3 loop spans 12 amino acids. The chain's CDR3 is CASSWDRGGYTF. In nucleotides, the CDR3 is TGTGCCAGCAGCTGGGACAGGGGAGGCTACACCTTC.

In DNA form, the CDR3 reads TGCAGCGTACAAAAGGACAGGGGGCTCAATGAGCAGTTCTTC. It codes for CSVQKDRGLNEQFF. The rearrangement joins TRBV29-1 to TRBJ2-1; TRBD1 matches at 11 bases. The CDR3 loop spans 14 amino acids. CDR1 and CDR2 (germline): SQVTM, ANQGSEA. V gave up 6 bases and J gave up 6 bases; unmatched junction bases: 7.

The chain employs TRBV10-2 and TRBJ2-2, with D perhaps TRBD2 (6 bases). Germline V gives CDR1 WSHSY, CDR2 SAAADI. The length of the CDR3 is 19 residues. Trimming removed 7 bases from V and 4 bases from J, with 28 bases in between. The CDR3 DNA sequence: TGCGCCAGCAAGGGACTCGCGTTTAGTGGGGGTCGGGGCACCGGGGAGCTGTTTTTT. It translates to CASKGLAFSGGRGTGELFF.

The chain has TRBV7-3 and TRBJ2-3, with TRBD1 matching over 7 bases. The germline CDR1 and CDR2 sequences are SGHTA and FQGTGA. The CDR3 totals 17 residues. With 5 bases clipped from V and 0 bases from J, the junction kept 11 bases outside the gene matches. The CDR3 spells CASSLTRQGVSTDTQYF. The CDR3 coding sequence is TGTGCCAGCAGCCTTACTCGTCAGGGGGTTAGCACAGATACGCAGTATTTT. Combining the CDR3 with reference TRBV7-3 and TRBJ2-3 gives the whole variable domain GAGVSQTPSNKVTEKGKYVELRCDPISGHTALYWYRQSLGQGPEFLIYFQGTGAADDSGLPNDRFFAVRPEGSVSTLKIQRTERGDSAVYLCASSLTRQGVSTDTQYFGPGTRLTVL.

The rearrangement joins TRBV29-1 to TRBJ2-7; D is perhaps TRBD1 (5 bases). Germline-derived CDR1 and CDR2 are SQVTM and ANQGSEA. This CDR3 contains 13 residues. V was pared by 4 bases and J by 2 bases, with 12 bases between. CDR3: CSVGVGATYEQYF. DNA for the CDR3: TGCAGCGTTGGGGTAGGGGCGACCTACGAGCAGTACTTC.

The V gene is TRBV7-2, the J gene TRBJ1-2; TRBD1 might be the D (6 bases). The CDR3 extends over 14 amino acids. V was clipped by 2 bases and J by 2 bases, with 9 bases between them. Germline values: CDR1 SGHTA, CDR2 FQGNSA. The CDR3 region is CASSLQGSNYGYTF. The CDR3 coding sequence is TGTGCCAGCAGCTTACAGGGGTCGAACTATGGCTACACCTTC.

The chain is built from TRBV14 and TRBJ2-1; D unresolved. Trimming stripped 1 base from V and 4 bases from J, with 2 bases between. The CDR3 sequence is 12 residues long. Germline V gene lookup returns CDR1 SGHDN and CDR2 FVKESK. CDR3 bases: TGTGCCAGCAGCCAAGCATACAATGAGCAGTTCTTC. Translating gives CASSQAYNEQFF.

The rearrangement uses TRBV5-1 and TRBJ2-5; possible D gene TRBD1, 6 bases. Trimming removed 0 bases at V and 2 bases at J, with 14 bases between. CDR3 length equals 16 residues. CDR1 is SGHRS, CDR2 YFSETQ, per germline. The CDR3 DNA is TGCGCCAGCAGCTTGGCTACAGGGATAGGACAAGAGACCCAGTACTTC. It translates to CASSLATGIGQETQYF.

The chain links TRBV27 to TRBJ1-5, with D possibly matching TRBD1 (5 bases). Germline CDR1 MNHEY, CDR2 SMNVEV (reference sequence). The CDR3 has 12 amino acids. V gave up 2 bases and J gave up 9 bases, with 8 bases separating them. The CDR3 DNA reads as TGTGCCAGCAGTTTAAGGGGCGGGCCCCAGCATTTT. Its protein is CASSLRGGPQHF.

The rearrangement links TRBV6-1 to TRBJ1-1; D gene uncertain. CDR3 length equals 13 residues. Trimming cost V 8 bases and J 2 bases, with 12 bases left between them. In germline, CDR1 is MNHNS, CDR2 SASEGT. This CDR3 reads CASSKERNTEAFF. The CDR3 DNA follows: TGTGCCAGCTCGAAGGAGAGAAACACTGAAGCTTTCTTT.

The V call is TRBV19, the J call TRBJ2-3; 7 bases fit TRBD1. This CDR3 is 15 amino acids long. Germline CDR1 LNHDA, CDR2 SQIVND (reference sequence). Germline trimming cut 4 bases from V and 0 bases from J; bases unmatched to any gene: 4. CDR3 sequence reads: CASSNRGQSTDTQYF. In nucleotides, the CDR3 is TGTGCCAGTAGTAACAGGGGACAAAGCACAGATACGCAGTATTTT. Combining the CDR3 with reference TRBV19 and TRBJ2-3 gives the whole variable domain DGGITQSPKYLFRKEGQNVTLSCEQNLNHDAMYWYRQDPGQGLRLIYYSQIVNDFQKGDIAEGYSVSREKKESFPLTVTSAQKNPTAFYLCASSNRGQSTDTQYFGPGTRLTVL.

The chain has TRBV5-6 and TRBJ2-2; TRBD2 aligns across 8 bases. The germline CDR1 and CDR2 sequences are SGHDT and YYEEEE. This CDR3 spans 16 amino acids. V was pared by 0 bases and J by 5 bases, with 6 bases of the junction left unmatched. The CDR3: CASSLAGGPSTGELFF. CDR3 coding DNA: TGTGCCAGCAGCTTGGCGGGAGGGCCCTCTACCGGGGAGCTGTTTTTT.

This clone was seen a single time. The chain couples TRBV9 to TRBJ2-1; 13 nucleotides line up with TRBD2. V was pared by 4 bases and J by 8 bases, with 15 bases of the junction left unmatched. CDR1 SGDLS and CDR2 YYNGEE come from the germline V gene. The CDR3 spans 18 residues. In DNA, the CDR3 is TGTGCCAGCAGCCGTTATCCTACCACTAGCGGGAGGGCTGATGAGCAGTTCTTC. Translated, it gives CASSRYPTTSGRADEQFF.

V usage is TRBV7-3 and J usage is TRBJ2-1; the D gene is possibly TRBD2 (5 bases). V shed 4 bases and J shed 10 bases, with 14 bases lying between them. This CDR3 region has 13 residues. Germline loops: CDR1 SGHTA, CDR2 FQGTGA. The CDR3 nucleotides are TGTGCCAGCAGCTCCGCACTAGGCTCCGAGCAGTTCTTC. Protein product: CASSSALGSEQFF.

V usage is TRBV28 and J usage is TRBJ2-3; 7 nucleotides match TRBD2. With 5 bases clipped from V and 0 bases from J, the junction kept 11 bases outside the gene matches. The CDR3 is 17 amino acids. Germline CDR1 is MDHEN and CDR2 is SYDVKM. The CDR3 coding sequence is TGTGCCAGCAGTCGAGATGGACTAGAAACTAGCACAGATACGCAGTATTTT. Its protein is CASSRDGLETSTDTQYF.

CDR3 amino acids: CASSVGGTNEKLFF. In DNA form, the CDR3 reads TGTGCCAGCAGCGTGGGGGGGACTAATGAAAAACTGTTTTTT. The rearrangement uses TRBV9 and TRBJ1-4, with TRBD1 as a possible D gene (5 bases). CDR1 and CDR2 (germline): SGDLS, YYNGEE. The V and J ends lost 2 bases and 2 bases respectively, with 7 bases between them. CDR3 length equals 14 residues.

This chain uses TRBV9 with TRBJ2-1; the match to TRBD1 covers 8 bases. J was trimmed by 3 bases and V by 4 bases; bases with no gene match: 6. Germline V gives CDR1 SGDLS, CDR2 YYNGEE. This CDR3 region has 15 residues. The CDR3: CASSPPGTGYNEQFF. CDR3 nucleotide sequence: TGTGCCAGCAGCCCCCCCGGGACAGGCTACAATGAGCAGTTCTTC.

DNA for the CDR3: TGTGCCAGCATACCGGGACTAGCCATCAATGAGCAGTTCTTC. Its protein product is CASIPGLAINEQFF. This chain joins TRBV2 and TRBJ2-1; 9 bases match TRBD2. The V gene's germline CDR1 is SNHLY and CDR2 FYNNEI. V lost 7 bases, J lost 6 bases, and 7 bases stayed unmatched. CDR3 length equals 14 residues.

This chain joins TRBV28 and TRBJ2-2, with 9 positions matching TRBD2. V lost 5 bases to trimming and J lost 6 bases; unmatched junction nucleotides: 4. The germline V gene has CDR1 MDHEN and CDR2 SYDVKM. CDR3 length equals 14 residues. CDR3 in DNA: TGTGCCAGCAGTGCTCCTAGCGGGGCCGGGGAGCTGTTTTTT. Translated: CASSAPSGAGELFF. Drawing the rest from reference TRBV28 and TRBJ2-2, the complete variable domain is DVKVTQSSRYLVKRTGEKVFLECVQDMDHENMFWYRQDPGLGLRLIYFSYDVKMKEKGDIPEGYSVSREKKERFSLILESASTNQTSMYLCASSAPSGAGELFFGEGSRLTVL.